Following are 18 T cell receptor beta chains from one sample sequenced in a study of cytomegalovirus exposure and HLA in healthy donors. Researchers ran the PCR with 60 Vbeta and 13 Jbeta primers. TCRdb's table, derived via immunoSEQ multiplex PCR, lists solely in-frame clones and lacks some. Here the sample spans 100,000 or so clones, about 88% being singletons. Sequencing was performed on PBMCs. The receptors originated from a man aged 18-30 years in good health and CMV-seronegative.

This clone appeared once. The chain combines TRBV15 with TRBJ1-1, with unresolved D. Germline V CDR1 and CDR2: LNHNV, YYDKDF (reference sequence). The CDR3 contains 16 residues. Trimming took 1 base from V and 4 from J, leaving 16 bases between them. The chain's CDR3 is CATSRGLAQRGTEAFF. Written as DNA, the CDR3 is TGTGCCACCAGCAGAGGGTTGGCCCAGCGCGGCACTGAAGCTTTCTTT.

This clone was recorded once. The chain is built from TRBV29-1 and TRBJ1-5, with 7 bases identical to TRBD1. V dropped 8 bases and J dropped 5; count of bases not matched to a gene: 9. Germline CDR1 SQVTM, CDR2 ANQGSEA. The CDR3 covers 13 residues. For the CDR3, the DNA is TGCAGCACCCGGACAGGAGCCGATCAGCCCCAGCATTTT. Residues: CSTRTGADQPQHF.

Written as DNA, the CDR3 is TGTGCCAGCAGCCCGACAGGGACTCGGGAGACCCAGTACTTC. This translates into CASSPTGTRETQYF. This chain joins TRBV2 and TRBJ2-5; D possibly corresponds to TRBD1 (7 bases). V lost 6 bases to trimming and J lost 5 bases, with 16 bases between them. CDR1 is SNHLY, CDR2 FYNNEI, per germline. This CDR3 has 14 residues.

In its sample, this clone was seen once. The chain joins TRBV15 to TRBJ2-7; weak D call: TRBD2 (6 bases). V lost 1 base and J 4 bases, leaving 20 bases between the germline ends. There are 17 residues in the CDR3. Per the germline V gene, CDR1 is LNHNV and CDR2 is YYDKDF (reference sequence). The CDR3 bases are TGTGCCACCAGCAGAGGGACCCCTACTAGCCCTGAGTACGAGCAGTACTTC. Translating it yields CATSRGTPTSPEYEQYF. Full variable domain (rest looked up from reference TRBV15 and TRBJ2-7): DAMVIQNPRYQVTQFGKPVTLSCSQTLNHNVMYWYQQKSSQAPKLLFHYYDKDFNNEADTPDNFQSRRPNTSFCFLDIRSPGLGDTAMYLCATSRGTPTSPEYEQYFGPGTRLTVT.

The chain couples TRBV30 to TRBJ2-7, with D perhaps matching TRBD1 (6 bases). The germline gives CDR1 GTSNPN, CDR2 SVGIG (reference sequence). The CDR3 contains 11 residues. V lost 5 bases and J 3 bases, leaving 8 bases between the germline ends. CDR3 in DNA: TGTGCCTGGGCAGGGGTCTACGAGCAGTACTTC. It translates to CAWAGVYEQYF.

V is TRBV29-1 and J is TRBJ1-2; D is unresolved. Trimming took off 1 base at V and 4 bases at J, with 13 bases between the two ends. The CDR3 runs to 14 residues. Germline values: CDR1 SQVTM, CDR2 ANQGSEA. In nucleotides, the CDR3 is TGCAGCGTTGAAGCGTTCGGGGTTCGCTATGGCTACACCTTC. Its protein product is CSVEAFGVRYGYTF.

J is TRBJ2-3 and V is TRBV6-1, with D perhaps matching TRBD1 (5 bases). V lost 4 bases to trimming and J lost 4 bases, with 15 bases between them. This CDR3 spans 15 amino acids. Germline-derived CDR1 and CDR2 are MNHNS and SASEGT. CDR3 sequence (DNA): TGTGCCAGCAGTGGGCCGGGCTTCAGGGCAGATACGCAGTATTTT. This encodes CASSGPGFRADTQYF.

V and J are TRBV4-1 and TRBJ1-2, with 10 bases lining up with TRBD1. Germline V gene data show CDR1 as MGHRA and CDR2 as YSYEKL. The V gene end was trimmed by 3 bases and the J gene end by 2 bases; junction bases not matched to a gene: 3. The CDR3 covers 15 residues. This CDR3 reads CASSHGTGANYGYTF. DNA for the CDR3: TGCGCCAGCAGCCACGGGACAGGGGCGAACTATGGCTACACCTTC.

The chain employs TRBV27 and TRBJ2-7; 7 nucleotides align to TRBD2. This CDR3 is 14 amino acids long. Germline V gene sequence: CDR1 MNHEY, CDR2 SMNVEV (reference sequence). The V gene end was trimmed by 5 bases and the J gene end by 5 bases; junction bases not matched to a gene: 9. CDR3: CASSPSGRGHEQYF. In DNA form, the CDR3 reads TGTGCCAGCAGTCCCTCTGGGAGGGGACACGAGCAGTACTTC.

This clone was observed a single time. This chain connects TRBV9 to TRBJ2-3; D is unclear. The ends were cut back, 4 bases at V and 1 base at J, with 13 bases in the middle. The CDR3 totals 15 residues. Germline V CDR1 and CDR2: SGDLS, YYNGEE. CDR3 protein: CASSSYRGGTDTQYF. The CDR3 DNA follows: TGTGCCAGCAGCAGCTATCGAGGCGGCACAGATACGCAGTATTTT.

The chain uses TRBV5-1 and TRBJ1-2; 9 bases map to TRBD1. V shed 0 bases and J 4 bases; nucleotides not matched to a gene: 4. This CDR3 is 15 amino acids long. Germline-derived CDR1 and CDR2 are SGHRS and YFSETQ. CDR3 DNA sequence: TGCGCCAGCAGCTTGGCCGGGACAGGGTCCTATGGCTACACCTTC. The encoded protein is CASSLAGTGSYGYTF.

The chain employs TRBV7-9 and TRBJ1-1, with TRBD1 matching over 7 bases. The V gene end was trimmed by 3 bases and the J gene end by 1 base; junction bases not matched to a gene: 8. CDR1 SEHNR and CDR2 FQNEAQ come from the germline V gene (reference sequence). The CDR3 length is 16 residues. The CDR3 protein is CASSFPSQGGNTEAFF. The CDR3 DNA reads TGTGCCAGCAGCTTCCCCTCGCAGGGGGGGAACACTGAAGCTTTCTTT.

Written as DNA, the CDR3 is TGTGCCAGCAGTGAAGCCGGGTCTTTATCCTACGAGCAGTACTTC. It encodes CASSEAGSLSYEQYF. The rearrangement links TRBV25-1 to TRBJ2-7; D call uncertain. CDR1 and CDR2 from the germline V gene are MGHDK and SYGVNS. Trimming took 2 bases from V and 1 from J, leaving 12 bases between them. This CDR3 is built from 15 residues.

The chain carries TRBV5-1 and TRBJ2-7, with 8 bases matching TRBD2. V lost 0 bases and J lost 5; bases outside the gene matches: 4. The CDR3 is made up of 14 amino acids. Germline V gene sequence: CDR1 SGHRS, CDR2 YFSETQ. The CDR3 region has the DNA TGCGCCAGCAGCTTGGCCTGGCGGGAGGACGAGCAGTACTTC. It translates to CASSLAWREDEQYF.

The chain uses TRBV29-1 and TRBJ2-1; D remains unclear. V lost 3 bases and J 0 bases, leaving 9 bases between the germline ends. The CDR3 totals 14 residues. The germline V gene has CDR1 SQVTM and CDR2 ANQGSEA. The CDR3 DNA is TGCAGCGTTGACAGGCTCAGCTCCTACAATGAGCAGTTCTTC. Protein sequence: CSVDRLSSYNEQFF.

The chain employs TRBV5-6 and TRBJ2-1, with a tentative D call TRBD1 (6 bases). Between the trimmed V and J ends, which lost 4 bases and 0 bases, there was a span of 14 bases. The CDR3 is 16 residues long. Germline assignment: CDR1 SGHDT and CDR2 YYEEEE. The CDR3 here is CASSRIDRSSYNEQFF. CDR3 DNA: TGTGCCAGCAGCAGAATCGACAGGAGCTCCTACAATGAGCAGTTCTTC.

This chain connects TRBV5-1 to TRBJ2-7; D possibly corresponds to TRBD2 (5 bases). Germline CDR1 reads SGHRS; CDR2 reads YFSETQ. V lost 2 bases and J lost 2, with 11 bases in between. The CDR3 has 14 residues. CDR3: CASSFDKGAYEQYF. In DNA, the CDR3 is TGCGCCAGCAGCTTTGACAAGGGAGCCTACGAGCAGTACTTC.

The rearrangement uses TRBV19 and TRBJ2-2, with 7 bases identical to TRBD2. Germline CDR1 reads LNHDA; CDR2 reads SQIVND (reference sequence). Germline trimming cut 7 bases from V and 3 bases from J; bases unmatched to any gene: 11. The CDR3 contains 16 residues. The CDR3 reads CASKAQEGGYTGELFF. CDR3 sequence (DNA): TGTGCCAGTAAGGCTCAGGAGGGAGGGTACACCGGGGAGCTGTTTTTT.